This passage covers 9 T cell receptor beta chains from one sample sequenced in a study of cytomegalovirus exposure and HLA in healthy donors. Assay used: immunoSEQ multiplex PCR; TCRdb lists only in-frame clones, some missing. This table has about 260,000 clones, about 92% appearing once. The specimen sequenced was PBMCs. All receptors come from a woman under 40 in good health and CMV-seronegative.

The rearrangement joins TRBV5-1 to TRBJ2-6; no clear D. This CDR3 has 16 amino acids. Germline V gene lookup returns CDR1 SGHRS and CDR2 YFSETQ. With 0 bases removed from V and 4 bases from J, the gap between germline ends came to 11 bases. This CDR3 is CASSLVPAAGANVLTF. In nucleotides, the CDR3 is TGCGCCAGCAGCTTGGTCCCGGCGGCCGGGGCCAACGTCCTGACTTTC.

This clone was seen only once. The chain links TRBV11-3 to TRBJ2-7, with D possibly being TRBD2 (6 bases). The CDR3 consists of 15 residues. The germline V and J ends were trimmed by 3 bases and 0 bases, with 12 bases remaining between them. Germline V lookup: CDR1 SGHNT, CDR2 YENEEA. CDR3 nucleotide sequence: TGTGCCAGCAGCTTTTGCGTCGGGAGCTCCTACGAGCAGTACTTC. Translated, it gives CASSFCVGSSYEQYF.

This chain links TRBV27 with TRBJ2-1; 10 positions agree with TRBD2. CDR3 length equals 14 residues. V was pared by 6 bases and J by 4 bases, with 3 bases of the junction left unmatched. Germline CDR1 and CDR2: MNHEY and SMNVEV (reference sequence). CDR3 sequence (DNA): TGTGCCAGCAGACGGACTAGCGGTTACAATGAGCAGTTCTTC. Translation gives CASRRTSGYNEQFF.

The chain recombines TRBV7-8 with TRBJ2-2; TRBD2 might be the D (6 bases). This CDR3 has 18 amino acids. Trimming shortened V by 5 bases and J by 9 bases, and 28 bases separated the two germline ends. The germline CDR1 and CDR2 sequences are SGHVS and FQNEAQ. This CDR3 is CASSGDWATGTGYRELFF. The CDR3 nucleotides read TGTGCCAGCAGCGGAGATTGGGCCACCGGGACTGGGTACCGGGAGCTGTTTTTT.

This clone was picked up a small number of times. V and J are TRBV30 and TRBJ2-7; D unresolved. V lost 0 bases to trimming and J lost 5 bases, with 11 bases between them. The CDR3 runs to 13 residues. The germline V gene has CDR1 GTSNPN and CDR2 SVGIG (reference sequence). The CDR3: CAWSVSSDHEQYF. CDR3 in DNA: TGTGCCTGGAGTGTCTCCAGCGACCACGAGCAGTACTTC.

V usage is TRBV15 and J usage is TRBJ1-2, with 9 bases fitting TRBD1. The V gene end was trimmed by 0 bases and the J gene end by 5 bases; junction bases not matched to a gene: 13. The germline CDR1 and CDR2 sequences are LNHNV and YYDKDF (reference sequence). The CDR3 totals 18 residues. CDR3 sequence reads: CATSRDTMIGTGIYGYTF. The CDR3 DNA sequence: TGTGCCACCAGCAGAGATACAATGATAGGGACAGGGATATATGGCTACACCTTC.

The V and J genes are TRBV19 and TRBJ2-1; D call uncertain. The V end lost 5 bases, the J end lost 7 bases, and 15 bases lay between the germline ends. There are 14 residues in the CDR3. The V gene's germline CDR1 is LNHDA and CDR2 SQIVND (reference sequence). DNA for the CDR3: TGTGCCAGTAGTTCTGCGACACCAGTAAATGAGCAGTTCTTC. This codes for CASSSATPVNEQFF.

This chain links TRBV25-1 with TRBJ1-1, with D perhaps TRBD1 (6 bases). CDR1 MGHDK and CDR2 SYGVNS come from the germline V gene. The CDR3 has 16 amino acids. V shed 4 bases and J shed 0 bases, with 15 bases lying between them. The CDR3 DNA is TGTGCCAGCAGTGCCATGGGGGGGCCCATGAACACTGAAGCTTTCTTT. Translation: CASSAMGGPMNTEAFF.

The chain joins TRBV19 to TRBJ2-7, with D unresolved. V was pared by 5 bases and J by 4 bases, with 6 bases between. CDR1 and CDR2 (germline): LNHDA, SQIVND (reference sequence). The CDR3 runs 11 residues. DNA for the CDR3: TGTGCCAGTAGTTCCTCTTACGAGCAGTACTTC. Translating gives CASSSSYEQYF.